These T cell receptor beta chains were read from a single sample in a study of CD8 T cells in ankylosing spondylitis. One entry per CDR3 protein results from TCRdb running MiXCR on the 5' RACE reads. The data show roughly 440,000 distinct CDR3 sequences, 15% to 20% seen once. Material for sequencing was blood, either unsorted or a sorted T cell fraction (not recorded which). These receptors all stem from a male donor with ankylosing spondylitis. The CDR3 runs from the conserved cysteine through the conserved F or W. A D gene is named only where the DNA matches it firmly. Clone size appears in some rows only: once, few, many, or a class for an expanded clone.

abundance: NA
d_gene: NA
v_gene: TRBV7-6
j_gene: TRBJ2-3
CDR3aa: CASSLGTGGRSTDTQYF
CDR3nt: TGTGCCAGCAGCTTAGGAACGGGCGGACGGAGCACAGATACGCAGTATTTT

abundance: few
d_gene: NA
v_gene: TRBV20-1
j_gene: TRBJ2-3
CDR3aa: CSAPKVASTDTQYF
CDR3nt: TGCAGTGCCCCAAAGGTGGCTAGCACAGATACGCAGTATTTT

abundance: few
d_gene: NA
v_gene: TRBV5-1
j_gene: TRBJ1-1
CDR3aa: CASTEQGANTEAFF
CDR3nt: TGCGCCAGCACCGAACAGGGTGCGAACACTGAAGCTTTCTTT

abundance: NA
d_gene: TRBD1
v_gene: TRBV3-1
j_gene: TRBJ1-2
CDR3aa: CASSQDTGQGAFGSYGYTF
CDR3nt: TGTGCCAGCAGCCAAGATACGGGACAGGGGGCGTTTGGGAGCTATGGCTACACCTTC

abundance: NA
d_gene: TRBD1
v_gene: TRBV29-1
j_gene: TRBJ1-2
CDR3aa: CSVTRETGAYGYTF
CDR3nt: TGCAGCGTTACTAGAGAGACAGGGGCCTATGGCTACACCTTC

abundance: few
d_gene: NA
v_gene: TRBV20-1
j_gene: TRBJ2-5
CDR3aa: CSISSGSQETQYF
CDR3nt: TGCAGTATCAGTAGCGGCAGCCAAGAGACCCAGTACTTC

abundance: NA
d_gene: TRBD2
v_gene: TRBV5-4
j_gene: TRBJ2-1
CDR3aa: CASSMGLAGRASYNEQFF
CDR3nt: TGTGCCAGCAGCATGGGACTAGCAGGACGCGCTTCCTACAATGAGCAGTTCTTC

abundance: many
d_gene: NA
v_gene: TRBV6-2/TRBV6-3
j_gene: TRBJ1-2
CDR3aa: CASRSGIRSYTF
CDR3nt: TGTGCCAGCAGGTCGGGGATCAGAAGCTACACCTTC

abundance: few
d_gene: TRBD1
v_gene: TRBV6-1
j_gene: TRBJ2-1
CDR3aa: CASRDYRTGGRNEQFF
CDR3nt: TGTGCCAGCAGAGATTACAGGACAGGGGGCCGAAATGAGCAGTTCTTC

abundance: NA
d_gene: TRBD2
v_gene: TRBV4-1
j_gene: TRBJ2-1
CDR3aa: CASSQDRTSGSYNEQFF
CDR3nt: TGCGCCAGCAGCCAAGACCGGACTAGCGGGAGCTACAATGAGCAGTTCTTC

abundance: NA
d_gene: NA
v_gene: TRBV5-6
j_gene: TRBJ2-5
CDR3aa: CASSLRGAPQETQYF
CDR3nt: TGTGCCAGCAGCTTGCGGGGGGCGCCGCAAGAGACCCAGTACTTC

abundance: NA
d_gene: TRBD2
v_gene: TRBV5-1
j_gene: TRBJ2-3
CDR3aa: CASSLSFGGSSDTQYF
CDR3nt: TGCGCCAGCAGCCTTTCCTTCGGCGGGAGTTCAGATACGCAGTATTTT

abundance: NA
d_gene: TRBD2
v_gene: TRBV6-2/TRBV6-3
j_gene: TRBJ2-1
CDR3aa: CASSYPPLAGGPHEQFF
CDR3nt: TGTGCCAGCAGTTACCCCCCACTAGCGGGAGGGCCGCATGAGCAGTTCTTC

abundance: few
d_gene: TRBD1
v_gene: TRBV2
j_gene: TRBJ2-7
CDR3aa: CASRPGQGGYEQYF
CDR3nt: TGTGCCAGCAGGCCCGGACAGGGGGGATACGAGCAGTACTTC

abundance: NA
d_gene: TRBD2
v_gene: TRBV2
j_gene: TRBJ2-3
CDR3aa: CASSEARGLAGGGDTQYF
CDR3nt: TGTGCCAGCAGTGAAGCTCGGGGACTAGCGGGGGGTGGAGATACGCAGTATTTT

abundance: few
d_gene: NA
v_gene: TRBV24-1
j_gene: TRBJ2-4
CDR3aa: CATSDLPEGIEHGKNIQYF
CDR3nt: TGTGCCACCAGTGACCTACCAGAAGGAATCGAGCACGGTAAAAACATTCAGTACTTC

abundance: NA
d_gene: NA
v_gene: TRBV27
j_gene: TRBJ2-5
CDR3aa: CASSLMGQKGTQYF
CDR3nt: TGTGCCAGCAGTTTAATGGGGCAGAAAGGGACCCAGTACTTC

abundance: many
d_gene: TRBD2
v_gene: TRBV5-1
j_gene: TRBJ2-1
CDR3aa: CASSLSGGAYNEQFF
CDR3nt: TGCGCCAGCAGCTTGAGCGGGGGGGCCTACAATGAGCAGTTCTTC

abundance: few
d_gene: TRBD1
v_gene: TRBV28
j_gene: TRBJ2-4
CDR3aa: CASTPDGQGAKNIQYF
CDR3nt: TGTGCCAGCACGCCTGATGGACAGGGGGCCAAAAACATTCAGTACTTC

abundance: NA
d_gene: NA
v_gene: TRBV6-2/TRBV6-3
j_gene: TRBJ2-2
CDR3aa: CASSYGRHTLINTGELFF
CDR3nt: TGTGCCAGCAGTTATGGACGGCACACCCTCATAAACACCGGGGAGCTGTTTTTT

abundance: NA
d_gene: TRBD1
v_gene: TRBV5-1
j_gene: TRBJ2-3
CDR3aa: CASSQANRGFGTDTQYF
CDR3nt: TGCGCCAGCAGCCAAGCCAACAGGGGATTTGGCACAGATACGCAGTATTTT

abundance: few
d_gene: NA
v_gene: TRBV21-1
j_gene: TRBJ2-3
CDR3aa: CASFSTLTQYF
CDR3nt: TGTGCCAGTTTCTCGACCCTTACGCAGTATTTT

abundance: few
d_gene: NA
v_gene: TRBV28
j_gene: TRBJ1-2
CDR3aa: CASSSRNGYTF
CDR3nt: TGTGCCAGCAGTTCCAGGAATGGCTACACCTTC

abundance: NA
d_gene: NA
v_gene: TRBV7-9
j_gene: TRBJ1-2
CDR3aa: CASSLDAGQGGYTF
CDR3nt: TGTGCCAGCAGCTTAGACGCGGGGCAGGGTGGCTACACCTTC

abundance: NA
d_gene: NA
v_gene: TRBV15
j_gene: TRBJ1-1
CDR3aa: CATSDRWNTEAFF
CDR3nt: TGTGCCACCAGCGACCGGTGGAACACTGAAGCTTTCTTT

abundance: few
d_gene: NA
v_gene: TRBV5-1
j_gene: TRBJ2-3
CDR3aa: CASSLAKGTDTQYF
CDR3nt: TGCGCCAGCAGCTTGGCCAAGGGCACAGATACGCAGTATTTT

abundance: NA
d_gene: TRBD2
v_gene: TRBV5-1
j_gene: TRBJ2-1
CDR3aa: CASSLTSGASNEQFF
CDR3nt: TGCGCCAGCAGCTTGACTAGCGGGGCGTCCAATGAGCAGTTCTTC

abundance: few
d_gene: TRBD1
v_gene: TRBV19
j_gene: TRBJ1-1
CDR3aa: CASTQGDTEAFF
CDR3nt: TGTGCCAGCACACAGGGGGACACTGAAGCTTTCTTT

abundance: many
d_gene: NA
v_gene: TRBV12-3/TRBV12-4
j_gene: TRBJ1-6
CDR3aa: CASTLGTTYNSPLHF
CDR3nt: TGTGCCAGCACCCTGGGGACAACTTATAATTCACCCCTCCACTTT

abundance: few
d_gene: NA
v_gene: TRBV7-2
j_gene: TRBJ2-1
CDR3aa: CASSLSAATSYNEQFF
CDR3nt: TGTGCCAGCAGCTTATCGGCGGCAACCTCCTACAATGAGCAGTTCTTC

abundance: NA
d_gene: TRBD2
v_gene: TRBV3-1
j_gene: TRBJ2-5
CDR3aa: CASSQAGGGARETQYF
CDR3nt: TGTGCCAGCAGCCAAGCAGGCGGGGGGGCGAGAGAGACCCAGTACTTC

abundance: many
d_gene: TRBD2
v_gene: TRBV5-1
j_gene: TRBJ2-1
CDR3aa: CASSLTSGSHEQFF
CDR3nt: TGCGCCAGCAGCTTGACTAGCGGGAGTCATGAGCAGTTCTTC

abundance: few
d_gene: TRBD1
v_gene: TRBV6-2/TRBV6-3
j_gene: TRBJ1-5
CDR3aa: CASSYPVGTGSNQPQHF
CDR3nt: TGTGCCAGCAGTTACCCCGTTGGGACAGGTAGCAATCAGCCCCAGCATTTT

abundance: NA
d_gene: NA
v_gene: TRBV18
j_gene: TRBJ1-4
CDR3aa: CASSRDSGTASGEKLFF
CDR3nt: TGTGCCAGCTCACGCGACTCGGGAACTGCGTCCGGTGAAAAACTGTTTTTT

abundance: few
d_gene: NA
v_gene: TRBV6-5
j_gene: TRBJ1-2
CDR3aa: CASSHSGGREAHGYTF
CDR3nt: TGTGCCAGCAGTCACTCCGGGGGTCGAGAAGCCCATGGCTACACCTTC

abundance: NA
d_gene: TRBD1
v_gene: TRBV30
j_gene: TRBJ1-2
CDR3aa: CAWSVARGLYGYTF
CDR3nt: TGTGCCTGGAGTGTAGCCAGGGGGCTCTATGGCTACACCTTC

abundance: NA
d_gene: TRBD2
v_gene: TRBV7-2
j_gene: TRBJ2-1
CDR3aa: CASSLASLAGVYEQFF
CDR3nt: TGTGCCAGCAGCTTAGCGAGTCTAGCGGGAGTATATGAGCAGTTCTTC

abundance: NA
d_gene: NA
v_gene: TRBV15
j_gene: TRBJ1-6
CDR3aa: CATSRDTRGFNSPLHF
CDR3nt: TGTGCCACCAGCAGAGATACCCGAGGGTTCAATTCACCCCTCCACTTT

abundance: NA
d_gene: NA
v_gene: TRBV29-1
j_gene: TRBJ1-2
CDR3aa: CSVVGDGRFYGYTF
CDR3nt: TGCAGCGTTGTGGGGGATGGACGGTTTTATGGCTACACCTTC

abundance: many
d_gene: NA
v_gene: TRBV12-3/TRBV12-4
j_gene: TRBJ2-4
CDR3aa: CASSTRSADIQYF
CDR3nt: TGTGCCAGCAGCACCCGCTCTGCGGACATTCAGTACTTC

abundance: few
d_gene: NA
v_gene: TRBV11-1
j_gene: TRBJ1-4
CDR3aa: CASSPSVGSIWPATNEKLFF
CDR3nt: TGTGCCAGCAGCCCCTCCGTGGGGTCAATTTGGCCCGCAACTAATGAAAAACTGTTTTTT

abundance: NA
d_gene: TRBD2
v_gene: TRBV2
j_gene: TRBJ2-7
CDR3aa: CASSATSRGAYEQYF
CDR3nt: TGTGCCAGCTCCGCTACGTCGCGGGGGGCCTACGAGCAGTACTTC

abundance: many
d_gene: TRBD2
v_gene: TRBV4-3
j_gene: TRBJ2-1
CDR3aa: CASSQEGLAENEQFF
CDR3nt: TGCGCCAGCAGCCAAGAGGGACTAGCGGAGAATGAGCAGTTCTTC

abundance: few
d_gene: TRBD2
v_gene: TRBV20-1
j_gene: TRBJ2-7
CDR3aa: CSAKTSGRIYEQYF
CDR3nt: TGCAGTGCTAAGACTAGCGGGAGGATCTACGAGCAGTACTTC

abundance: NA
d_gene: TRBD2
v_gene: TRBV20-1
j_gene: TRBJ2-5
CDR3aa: CSARAPMGRGETQYF
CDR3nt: TGCAGTGCTAGAGCCCCCATGGGGAGGGGAGAGACCCAGTACTTC

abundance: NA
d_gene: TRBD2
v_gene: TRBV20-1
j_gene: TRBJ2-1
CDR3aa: CSARGREGLNEQFF
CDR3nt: TGCAGTGCTAGAGGTCGGGAGGGCCTCAATGAGCAGTTCTTC

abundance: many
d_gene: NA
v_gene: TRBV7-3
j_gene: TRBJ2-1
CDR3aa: CASSPGPSMDQFF
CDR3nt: TGTGCCAGCAGCCCAGGGCCTTCAATGGACCAGTTCTTC